The rows below give T cell receptor beta chains drawn from one sample of a study of blood T cell repertoires in COVID-19. The repertoire was sequenced with immunoSEQ multiplex PCR; TCRdb's copy has only in-frame clones and lacks some. The sample includes fewer than 350,000 clones, 70% to 90% seen only once; the top ten take 7.8%. Material for sequencing was peripheral blood. These receptors all stem from a woman in her fifties or sixties who had recovered from COVID-19. CDR3s include the opening cysteine and the closing phenylalanine or tryptophan. Fields, in order: clone size, V gene, J gene, D gene, CDR3 length, CDR3 protein, CDR3 DNA. D genes are given only for firm matches. Clone size is shown for a subset of rows, as once, few, many or a class of expanded clone.

clone size: once
V gene: TRBV7-9
J gene: TRBJ2-1
D gene: TRBD1
CDR3 length: 14
CDR3 protein: CASSPGQAVHEQFF
CDR3 DNA: TGTGCCAGCAGCCCGGGACAGGCTGTCCATGAGCAGTTCTTC

clone size: NA
V gene: TRBV27
J gene: TRBJ1-1
D gene: NA
CDR3 length: 16
CDR3 protein: CASSLSLGSMNTEAFF
CDR3 DNA: TGTGCCAGCAGTTTAAGTTTGGGCAGCATGAACACTGAAGCTTTCTTT

clone size: NA
V gene: TRBV5-6
J gene: TRBJ2-5
D gene: TRBD2
CDR3 length: 15
CDR3 protein: CASSGSGSRQETQYF
CDR3 DNA: TGTGCCAGCAGCGGCAGCGGGAGTCGACAAGAGACCCAGTACTTC

clone size: NA
V gene: TRBV19
J gene: TRBJ2-5
D gene: NA
CDR3 length: 15
CDR3 protein: CASSMAWRAQETQYF
CDR3 DNA: TGTGCCAGTAGTATGGCTTGGAGGGCGCAAGAGACCCAGTACTTC

clone size: NA
V gene: TRBV2
J gene: TRBJ1-5
D gene: NA
CDR3 length: 14
CDR3 protein: CASSEGQSNQPQHF
CDR3 DNA: TGTGCCAGCAGTGAGGGGCAGAGCAATCAGCCCCAGCATTTT

clone size: NA
V gene: TRBV27
J gene: TRBJ2-7
D gene: TRBD1
CDR3 length: 18
CDR3 protein: CASSPYSGTGEIPPEQYF
CDR3 DNA: TGTGCCAGCAGTCCATATTCCGGGACAGGCGAAATACCGCCCGAGCAGTACTTC

clone size: NA
V gene: TRBV11-2
J gene: TRBJ1-3
D gene: NA
CDR3 length: 12
CDR3 protein: CAAGTSGNTIYF
CDR3 DNA: TGTGCCGCGGGCACCTCTGGAAACACCATATATTTT

clone size: NA
V gene: TRBV6-5
J gene: TRBJ1-1
D gene: TRBD1
CDR3 length: 14
CDR3 protein: CASSTGTGSIEAFF
CDR3 DNA: TGTGCCAGCAGTACCGGGACAGGGTCTATTGAAGCTTTCTTT

clone size: once
V gene: TRBV27
J gene: TRBJ2-1
D gene: TRBD2
CDR3 length: 16
CDR3 protein: CASSTWTSGTYNEQFF
CDR3 DNA: TGTGCCAGCAGTACATGGACTAGCGGGACGTACAATGAGCAGTTCTTC

clone size: NA
V gene: TRBV3-1/TRBV3-2
J gene: TRBJ2-1
D gene: TRBD2
CDR3 length: 16
CDR3 protein: CASSQVRGRARNEQFF
CDR3 DNA: TGTGCCAGCAGCCAAGTCCGAGGGAGGGCCAGAAATGAGCAGTTCTTC

clone size: NA
V gene: TRBV7-2
J gene: TRBJ1-2
D gene: NA
CDR3 length: 13
CDR3 protein: CASSPQRDYGYTF
CDR3 DNA: TGTGCCAGCAGCCCACAGAGGGACTATGGCTACACCTTC

clone size: NA
V gene: TRBV5-6
J gene: TRBJ1-1
D gene: TRBD1
CDR3 length: 13
CDR3 protein: CASSSTGGTEAFF
CDR3 DNA: TGTGCCAGCAGCTCGACAGGGGGCACTGAAGCTTTCTTT

clone size: NA
V gene: TRBV5-1
J gene: TRBJ2-1
D gene: NA
CDR3 length: 15
CDR3 protein: CASKLAPPSYNEQFF
CDR3 DNA: TGCGCCAGCAAATTGGCACCTCCCTCCTACAATGAGCAGTTCTTC

clone size: NA
V gene: TRBV28
J gene: TRBJ1-3
D gene: TRBD1
CDR3 length: 15
CDR3 protein: CASTLTGGSGNTIYF
CDR3 DNA: TGTGCCAGCACCCTGACAGGGGGCTCTGGAAACACCATATATTTT

clone size: NA
V gene: TRBV28
J gene: TRBJ1-1
D gene: NA
CDR3 length: 12
CDR3 protein: CASSPSVVRAFF
CDR3 DNA: TGTGCCAGCAGCCCGAGCGTCGTGAGGGCTTTCTTT

clone size: NA
V gene: TRBV7-2
J gene: TRBJ1-5
D gene: TRBD1
CDR3 length: 15
CDR3 protein: CASSPRQGDNQPQHF
CDR3 DNA: TGTGCCAGCAGCCCACGACAGGGGGACAATCAGCCCCAGCATTTT

clone size: once
V gene: TRBV12-3/TRBV12-4
J gene: TRBJ2-1
D gene: NA
CDR3 length: 11
CDR3 protein: CASSSPAGQFF
CDR3 DNA: TGTGCCAGCAGTTCCCCTGCCGGGCAGTTCTTC

clone size: NA
V gene: TRBV7-3
J gene: TRBJ2-2
D gene: NA
CDR3 length: 12
CDR3 protein: CASGGNTGELFF
CDR3 DNA: TGTGCCAGCGGCGGTAACACCGGGGAGCTGTTTTTT

clone size: NA
V gene: TRBV2
J gene: TRBJ1-5
D gene: NA
CDR3 length: 14
CDR3 protein: CASSRGRDNQPQHF
CDR3 DNA: TGTGCCAGCAGTCGAGGCAGGGACAATCAGCCCCAGCATTTT

clone size: NA
V gene: TRBV7-9
J gene: TRBJ1-2
D gene: TRBD1
CDR3 length: 15
CDR3 protein: CASSLGGGQSYGYTF
CDR3 DNA: TGTGCCAGCAGCTTAGGAGGGGGACAGAGCTATGGCTACACCTTC

clone size: NA
V gene: TRBV3-1/TRBV3-2
J gene: TRBJ1-4
D gene: NA
CDR3 length: 14
CDR3 protein: CASSQETATSELFF
CDR3 DNA: TGTGCCAGCAGCCAAGAAACAGCGACTAGTGAACTGTTTTTT

clone size: once
V gene: TRBV4-3
J gene: TRBJ2-2
D gene: NA
CDR3 length: 18
CDR3 protein: CASSQTEETWGNTGELFF
CDR3 DNA: TGCGCCAGCAGCCAAACGGAGGAAACGTGGGGGAACACCGGGGAGCTGTTTTTT

clone size: NA
V gene: TRBV7-9
J gene: TRBJ1-5
D gene: NA
CDR3 length: 13
CDR3 protein: CASSPQGDQPQHF
CDR3 DNA: TGTGCCAGCAGCCCACAGGGTGACCAGCCCCAGCATTTT

clone size: NA
V gene: TRBV4-3
J gene: TRBJ2-1
D gene: NA
CDR3 length: 17
CDR3 protein: CASSPEGAGSSYNEQFF
CDR3 DNA: TGCGCCAGCAGCCCTGAAGGGGCGGGGAGCTCCTACAATGAGCAGTTCTTC

clone size: once
V gene: TRBV9
J gene: TRBJ2-7
D gene: NA
CDR3 length: 14
CDR3 protein: CASSPLESSYEQYF
CDR3 DNA: TGTGCCAGCAGCCCCTTGGAGAGCTCCTACGAGCAGTACTTC

clone size: NA
V gene: TRBV9
J gene: TRBJ1-5
D gene: NA
CDR3 length: 15
CDR3 protein: CASSVNAGTNQPQHF
CDR3 DNA: TGTGCCAGCAGCGTAAACGCCGGGACAAATCAGCCCCAGCATTTT

clone size: NA
V gene: TRBV29-1
J gene: TRBJ2-1
D gene: NA
CDR3 length: 13
CDR3 protein: CSVVYFSYNEQFF
CDR3 DNA: TGCAGCGTGGTCTATTTCTCCTACAATGAGCAGTTCTTC

clone size: few
V gene: TRBV5-4
J gene: TRBJ2-1
D gene: NA
CDR3 length: 13
CDR3 protein: CASSPTRDNEQFF
CDR3 DNA: TGTGCCAGCAGTCCAACCAGGGACAATGAGCAGTTCTTC

clone size: NA
V gene: TRBV5-5
J gene: TRBJ1-4
D gene: NA
CDR3 length: 14
CDR3 protein: CASSLVSVDEKLFF
CDR3 DNA: TGTGCCAGCAGCTTGGTTTCGGTGGATGAAAAACTGTTTTTT

clone size: NA
V gene: TRBV4-3
J gene: TRBJ1-2
D gene: NA
CDR3 length: 13
CDR3 protein: CASSLSEDYGYTF
CDR3 DNA: TGCGCCAGCAGCCTTTCGGAGGACTATGGCTACACCTTC

clone size: NA
V gene: TRBV4-1
J gene: TRBJ2-7
D gene: TRBD1
CDR3 length: 14
CDR3 protein: CASSHLDRASEQYF
CDR3 DNA: TGCGCCAGCAGCCATTTAGACAGGGCCTCCGAGCAGTACTTC

clone size: NA
V gene: TRBV6-5
J gene: TRBJ2-2
D gene: NA
CDR3 length: 15
CDR3 protein: CASSPGLGDTGELFF
CDR3 DNA: TGTGCCAGCAGCCCCGGATTAGGGGACACCGGGGAGCTGTTTTTT

clone size: NA
V gene: TRBV6-5
J gene: TRBJ1-2
D gene: NA
CDR3 length: 14
CDR3 protein: CASRNVARNYGYTF
CDR3 DNA: TGTGCCAGCAGAAACGTCGCGAGAAACTATGGCTACACCTTC

clone size: NA
V gene: TRBV27
J gene: TRBJ2-6
D gene: TRBD1
CDR3 length: 18
CDR3 protein: CASSDLTGIRSGANVLTF
CDR3 DNA: TGTGCCAGCAGTGACCTGACAGGGATCCGGTCTGGGGCCAACGTCCTGACTTTC

clone size: NA
V gene: TRBV10-3
J gene: TRBJ2-1
D gene: TRBD2
CDR3 length: 18
CDR3 protein: CAISELMIAGATFSEQFF
CDR3 DNA: TGTGCCATCAGTGAGTTGATGATAGCGGGGGCCACCTTCAGTGAGCAGTTCTTC

clone size: NA
V gene: TRBV30
J gene: TRBJ1-2
D gene: TRBD1
CDR3 length: 15
CDR3 protein: CAWSYGGQALYGYTF
CDR3 DNA: TGTGCCTGGAGCTACGGGGGACAGGCCCTTTATGGCTACACCTTC

clone size: NA
V gene: TRBV5-1
J gene: TRBJ2-3
D gene: NA
CDR3 length: 13
CDR3 protein: CASSLGAADTQYF
CDR3 DNA: TGCGCCAGCAGCTTGGGGGCAGCAGATACGCAGTATTTT

clone size: once
V gene: TRBV4-2
J gene: TRBJ1-3
D gene: NA
CDR3 length: 15
CDR3 protein: CASSQGGGRVATIYF
CDR3 DNA: TGTGCCAGCAGCCAAGGTGGTGGGAGGGTGGCCACCATATATTTT

clone size: NA
V gene: TRBV9
J gene: TRBJ1-1
D gene: NA
CDR3 length: 13
CDR3 protein: CASSVVRGAEAFF
CDR3 DNA: TGTGCCAGCAGCGTAGTGAGAGGCGCTGAAGCTTTCTTT

clone size: NA
V gene: TRBV4-3
J gene: TRBJ1-4
D gene: NA
CDR3 length: 16
CDR3 protein: CASSQTGPGLGEKLFF
CDR3 DNA: TGCGCCAGCAGCCAAACGGGTCCAGGGTTAGGAGAAAAACTGTTTTTT

clone size: NA
V gene: TRBV27
J gene: TRBJ1-4
D gene: NA
CDR3 length: 13
CDR3 protein: CASSGEGEEKLFF
CDR3 DNA: TGTGCCAGCAGTGGGGAGGGCGAGGAAAAACTGTTTTTT

clone size: NA
V gene: TRBV7-9
J gene: TRBJ1-2
D gene: NA
CDR3 length: 13
CDR3 protein: CASSLVGEYGYTF
CDR3 DNA: TGTGCCAGCAGCTTAGTCGGTGAATATGGCTACACCTTC

clone size: NA
V gene: TRBV10-3
J gene: TRBJ2-3
D gene: NA
CDR3 length: 14
CDR3 protein: CAISEGLARDTQYF
CDR3 DNA: TGTGCCATCAGTGAGGGGCTAGCAAGAGATACGCAGTATTTT

clone size: NA
V gene: TRBV6-5
J gene: TRBJ1-1
D gene: NA
CDR3 length: 14
CDR3 protein: CASSTFWGGPEAFF
CDR3 DNA: TGTGCCAGCAGTACCTTCTGGGGAGGACCTGAAGCTTTCTTT